This is a list of T cell receptor beta chains from one sample in a study of beta chain features in type 1 diabetes. Clones were sequenced by immunoSEQ multiplex PCR, and TCRdb holds only the in-frame ones, with some missing. This table holds about 340,000 clones, 13% found once. Sequencing input: naive CD4+ T cells from blood. The source is a woman younger than 35 with type 1 diabetes. Both conserved end residues are part of each CDR3. A D gene is named only where the DNA matches it firmly. Rows may omit the clone size; those that give it use once, few, many or a size class.

j_gene | len | d_gene | v_gene | abundance | CDR3nt | CDR3aa
TRBJ2-5 | 15 | NA | TRBV11-2 | few | TGTGCCAGCAGCTTAGATGGAAGGGGTGGGGAGACCCAGTACTTC | CASSLDGRGGETQYF
TRBJ2-6 | 19 | NA | TRBV5-1 | NA | TGCGCCAGCAGCTCCCCTCCCGGACTCGGGGGTACTGGGGCCAACGTCCTGACTTTC | CASSSPPGLGGTGANVLTF
TRBJ1-2 | 15 | NA | TRBV5-4 | few | TGTGCCAGCAGCCAAGCGGGGGGCGTCGGCTATGGCTACACCTTC | CASSQAGGVGYGYTF
TRBJ2-3 | 16 | TRBD2 | TRBV9 | NA | TGTGCCAGCAGCGTAGTGGCTAGCGGGGGAATCGATACGCAGTATTTT | CASSVVASGGIDTQYF
TRBJ2-1 | 19 | TRBD1 | TRBV5-6 | NA | TGTGCCAGCAGCCTATTTATGCTAGTTTGGACAGGGACCTACAATGAGCAGTTCTTC | CASSLFMLVWTGTYNEQFF
TRBJ1-5 | 16 | TRBD1 | TRBV4-3 | NA | TGCGCCAGCAGCCCCAACAGTCGTCCAGGGGGGCAGCCCCAGCATTTT | CASSPNSRPGGQPQHF
TRBJ2-2 | 17 | NA | TRBV21-1 | NA | TGTGCCAGCAGCAAAGGCTCTAGCCGGTATAACACCGGGGAGCTGTTTTTT | CASSKGSSRYNTGELFF
TRBJ2-3 | 14 | NA | TRBV18 | few | TGTGCCAGCTCACCACGGGCAGCCACAGATACGCAGTATTTT | CASSPRAATDTQYF
TRBJ1-2 | 11 | NA | TRBV2 | once | TGTGCCAGCAGTAGGGGGGGTGGCTACACCTTC | CASSRGGGYTF
TRBJ2-6 | 18 | NA | TRBV19 | few | TGTGCCAGTAGTATAGTCTTCCAAGGGGGATCTGGGGCCAACGTCCTGACTTTC | CASSIVFQGGSGANVLTF
TRBJ2-6 | 17 | TRBD1 | TRBV11-2 | NA | TGTGCCAGCAGCTTAATGGAGACAGGGACTGGGGCCAACGTCCTGACTTTC | CASSLMETGTGANVLTF
TRBJ1-2 | 14 | NA | TRBV14 | NA | TGTGCCAGCAGCCAAGACCAGGGAAGGAACGGCTACACCTTC | CASSQDQGRNGYTF
TRBJ2-1 | 13 | NA | TRBV27 | NA | TGTGCCAGCAGTTTAGACCCAGGCAATGAGCAGTTCTTC | CASSLDPGNEQFF
TRBJ1-5 | 21 | TRBD1 | TRBV4-3 | few | TGCGCCAGCAGCCAAGACCGGACAGGCCCCCTGAGTTATTATAGCAATCAGCCCCAGCATTTT | CASSQDRTGPLSYYSNQPQHF
TRBJ1-2 | 14 | NA | TRBV5-4 | few | TGTGCCAGCAGCTTAACAGGCCTTAACTATGGCTACACCTTC | CASSLTGLNYGYTF
TRBJ2-3 | 13 | NA | TRBV4-1 | NA | TGCGCCAGCAGCCGACTAGGTCTAGATACGCAGTATTTT | CASSRLGLDTQYF
TRBJ1-2 | 14 | NA | TRBV6-1 | few | TGTGCCAGCATGACGGAGCCCCGCTCCTATGGCTACACCTTC | CASMTEPRSYGYTF
TRBJ2-2 | 14 | TRBD1 | TRBV28 | NA | TGTGCCAGCAGTCCGGGACAGGGGGCCACCGGAGTGTTTTTT | CASSPGQGATGVFF
TRBJ2-1 | 15 | NA | TRBV28 | NA | TGTGCCAGCAGTTTATCAGGGTCCAGAGGCAATGAGCAGTTCTTC | CASSLSGSRGNEQFF
TRBJ2-1 | 15 | NA | TRBV14 | NA | TGTGCCAGCAGCCAAGTGGGGGGCTCCTACAATGAGCAGTTCTTC | CASSQVGGSYNEQFF
TRBJ2-1 | 14 | NA | TRBV18 | many | TGTGCCAGCTCACCAAGTCTAGGAGAGAACACACAGTTCTTC | CASSPSLGENTQFF
TRBJ2-1 | 19 | TRBD2 | TRBV5-6 | NA | TGTGCCAGCAGTCCGCCGACTAGCGGGACCACCTCACCCTACAATGAGCAGTTCTTC | CASSPPTSGTTSPYNEQFF
TRBJ2-2 | 18 | TRBD2 | TRBV29-1 | NA | TGCAGCGTTGTAGGGACTAGCGGGAGGGCCGTGGGCACCGGGGAGCTGTTTTTT | CSVVGTSGRAVGTGELFF
TRBJ2-2 | 14 | NA | TRBV19 | NA | TGTGCCAGTAGTAATAATCCGAACACCGGGGAGCTGTTTTTT | CASSNNPNTGELFF
TRBJ1-1 | 14 | NA | TRBV5-1 | few | TGCGCCAGCAGCTTGGGACAGGTGGGCACTGAAGCTTTCTTT | CASSLGQVGTEAFF
TRBJ2-3 | 16 | TRBD2 | TRBV7-6 | NA | TGTGCCAGCAGCCCGGGACTAGCGGGAGGGGTCGATACGCAGTATTTT | CASSPGLAGGVDTQYF
TRBJ1-2 | 13 | NA | TRBV23-1 | NA | TGCGCCAGCAGTCTAGAGGATTGCTATGGCTACACCTTC | CASSLEDCYGYTF
TRBJ2-7 | 16 | TRBD1 | TRBV7-2 | NA | TGTGCCAGCAGCTTAACTTTTTGGGACAGGGGTTTCGAGCAGTACTTC | CASSLTFWDRGFEQYF